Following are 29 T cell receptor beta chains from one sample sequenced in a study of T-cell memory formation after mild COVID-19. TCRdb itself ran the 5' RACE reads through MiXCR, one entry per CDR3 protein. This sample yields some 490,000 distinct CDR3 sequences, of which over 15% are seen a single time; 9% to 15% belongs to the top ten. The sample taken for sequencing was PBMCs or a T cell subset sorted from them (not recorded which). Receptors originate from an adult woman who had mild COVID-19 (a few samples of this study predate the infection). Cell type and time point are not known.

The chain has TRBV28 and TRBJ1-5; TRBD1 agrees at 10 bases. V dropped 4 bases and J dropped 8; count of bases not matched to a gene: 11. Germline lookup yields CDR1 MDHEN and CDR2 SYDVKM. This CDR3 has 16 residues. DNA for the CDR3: TGTGCCAGCAGTTCCTGGGACAGGGGCGGGAGGGAGCCCCAGCATTTT. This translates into CASSSWDRGGREPQHF. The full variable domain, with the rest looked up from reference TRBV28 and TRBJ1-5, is DVKVTQSSRYLVKRTGEKVFLECVQDMDHENMFWYRQDPGLGLRLIYFSYDVKMKEKGDIPEGYSVSREKKERFSLILESASTNQTSMYLCASSSWDRGGREPQHFGDGTRLSIL.

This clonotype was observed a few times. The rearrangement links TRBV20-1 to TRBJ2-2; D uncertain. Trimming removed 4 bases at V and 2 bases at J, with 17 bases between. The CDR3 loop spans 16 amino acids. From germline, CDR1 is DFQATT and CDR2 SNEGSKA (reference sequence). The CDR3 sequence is CSAITRSELNTGELFF. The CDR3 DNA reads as TGCAGTGCTATCACGCGGAGCGAGTTAAACACCGGGGAGCTGTTTTTT.

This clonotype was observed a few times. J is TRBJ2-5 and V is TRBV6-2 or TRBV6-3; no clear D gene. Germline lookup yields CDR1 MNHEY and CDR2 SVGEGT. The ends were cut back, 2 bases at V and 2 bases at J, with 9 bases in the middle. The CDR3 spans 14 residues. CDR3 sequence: CASSYAYLQETQYF. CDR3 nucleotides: TGTGCCAGCAGTTACGCGTACTTACAAGAGACCCAGTACTTC.

CDR3 in DNA: TGTGCCAGCAGCTTAGCGCTGGTTTTTGTAGACAATGAGCAGTTCTTC. Translated, it gives CASSLALVFVDNEQFF. J is TRBJ2-1 and V is TRBV7-8; no definite D call. CDR1 is SGHVS and CDR2 is FQNEAQ in the germline V gene. The CDR3 length is 16 residues. Trimming stripped 0 bases from V and 5 bases from J, with 14 bases between. Variable domain in full (rest from reference TRBV7-8 and TRBJ2-1): GAGVSQSPRYKVAKRGQDVALRCDPISGHVSLFWYQQALGQGPEFLTYFQNEAQLDKSGLPSDRFFAERPEGSVSTLKIQRTQQEDSAVYLCASSLALVFVDNEQFFGPGTRLTVL.

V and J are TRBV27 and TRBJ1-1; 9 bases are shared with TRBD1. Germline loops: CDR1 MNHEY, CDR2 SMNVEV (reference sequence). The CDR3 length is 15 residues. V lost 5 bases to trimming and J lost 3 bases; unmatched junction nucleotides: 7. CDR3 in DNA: TGTGCCAGCAGTCTACAGGGGGCCCCCGACACTGAAGCTTTCTTT. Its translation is CASSLQGAPDTEAFF.

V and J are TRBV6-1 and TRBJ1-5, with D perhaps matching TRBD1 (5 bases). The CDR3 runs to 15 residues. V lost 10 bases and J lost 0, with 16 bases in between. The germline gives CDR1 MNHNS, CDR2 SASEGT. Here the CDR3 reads CATGLSYNSNQPQHF. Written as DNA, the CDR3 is TGTGCCACAGGGCTGTCCTACAATAGCAATCAGCCCCAGCATTTT.

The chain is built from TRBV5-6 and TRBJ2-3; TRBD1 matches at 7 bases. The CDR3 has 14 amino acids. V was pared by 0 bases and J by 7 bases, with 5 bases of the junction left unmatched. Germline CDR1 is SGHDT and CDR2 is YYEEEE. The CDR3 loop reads CASSLGAGGHTQYF. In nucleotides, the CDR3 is TGTGCCAGCAGCTTGGGAGCAGGGGGACATACGCAGTATTTT. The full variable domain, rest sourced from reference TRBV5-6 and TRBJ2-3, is DAGVTQSPTHLIKTRGQQVTLRCSPKSGHDTVSWYQQALGQGPQFIFQYYEEEERQRGNFPDRFSGHQFPNYSSELNVNALLLGDSALYLCASSLGAGGHTQYFGPGTRLTVL.

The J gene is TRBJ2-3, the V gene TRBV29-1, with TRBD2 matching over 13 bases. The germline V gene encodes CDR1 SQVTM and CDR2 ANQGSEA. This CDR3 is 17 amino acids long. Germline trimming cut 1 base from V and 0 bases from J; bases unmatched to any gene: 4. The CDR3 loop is CSVEVGTSGMSTDTQYF. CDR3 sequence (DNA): TGCAGCGTTGAAGTTGGGACTAGCGGGATGAGCACAGATACGCAGTATTTT.

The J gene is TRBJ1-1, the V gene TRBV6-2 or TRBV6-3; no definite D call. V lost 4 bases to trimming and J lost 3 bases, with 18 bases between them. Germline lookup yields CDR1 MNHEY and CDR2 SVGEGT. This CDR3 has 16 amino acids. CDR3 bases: TGTGCCAGCAGTTCCCGTCAGCAGCGGTACGACACTGAAGCTTTCTTT. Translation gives CASSSRQQRYDTEAFF.

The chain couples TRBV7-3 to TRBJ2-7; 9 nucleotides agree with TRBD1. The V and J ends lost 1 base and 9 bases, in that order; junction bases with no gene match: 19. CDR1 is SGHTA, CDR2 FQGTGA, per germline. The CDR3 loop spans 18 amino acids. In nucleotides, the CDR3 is TGTGCCAGCAGCTTAAACCCCCCCTCGGGACAGGGCCGGAGGTTGCAGTACTTC. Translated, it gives CASSLNPPSGQGRRLQYF.

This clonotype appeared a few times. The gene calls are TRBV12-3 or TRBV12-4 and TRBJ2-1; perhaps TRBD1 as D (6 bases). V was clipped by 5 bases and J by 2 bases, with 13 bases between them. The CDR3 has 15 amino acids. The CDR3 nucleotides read TGTGCCAGCAGTCTCCAGGGGAGAACCTACAATGAGCAGTTCTTC. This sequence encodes CASSLQGRTYNEQFF.

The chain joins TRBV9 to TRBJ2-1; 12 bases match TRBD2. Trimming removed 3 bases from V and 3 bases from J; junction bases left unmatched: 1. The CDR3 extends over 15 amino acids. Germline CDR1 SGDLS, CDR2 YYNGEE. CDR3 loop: CASSETSGSYNEQFF. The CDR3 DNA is TGTGCCAGCAGCGAGACTAGCGGGAGCTACAATGAGCAGTTCTTC. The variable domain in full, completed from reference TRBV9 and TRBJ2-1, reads DSGVTQTPKHLITATGQRVTLRCSPRSGDLSVYWYQQSLDQGLQFLIQYYNGEERAKGNILERFSAQQFPDLHSELNLSSLELGDSALYFCASSETSGSYNEQFFGPGTRLTVL.

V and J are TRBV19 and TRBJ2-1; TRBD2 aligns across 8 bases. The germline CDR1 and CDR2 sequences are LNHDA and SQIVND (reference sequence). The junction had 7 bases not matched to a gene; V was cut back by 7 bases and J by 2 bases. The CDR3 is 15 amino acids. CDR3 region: CASNGGGPTYNEQFF. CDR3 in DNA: TGTGCCAGTAATGGCGGGGGGCCCACCTACAATGAGCAGTTCTTC.

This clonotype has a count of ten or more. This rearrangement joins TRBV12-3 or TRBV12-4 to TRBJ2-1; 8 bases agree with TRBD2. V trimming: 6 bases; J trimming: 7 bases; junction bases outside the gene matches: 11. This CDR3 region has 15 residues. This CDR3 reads CASRPYGGAGNEQFF. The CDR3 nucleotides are TGTGCCAGCAGGCCTTACGGGGGGGCAGGGAATGAGCAGTTCTTC.

CDR3: CASPRNGGNEKLFF. The CDR3 DNA reads TGTGCCAGCCCCAGGAACGGGGGCAATGAAAAACTGTTTTTT. This sequence joins TRBV9 and TRBJ1-4, with D maybe TRBD1 (6 bases). Trimming shortened V by 7 bases and J by 5 bases, and 15 bases separated the two germline ends. The CDR3 contains 14 residues. Germline CDR1 reads SGDLS; CDR2 reads YYNGEE.

CDR3 residues: CSGTAGDQPQHF. The DNA of the CDR3 is TGCAGTGGGACTGCGGGCGATCAGCCCCAGCATTTT. The chain joins TRBV20-1 to TRBJ1-5; D call uncertain. The CDR3 extends over 12 amino acids. Trimming left V 7 bases short and J 5 bases short, with 12 bases between. Germline values: CDR1 DFQATT, CDR2 SNEGSKA (reference sequence).

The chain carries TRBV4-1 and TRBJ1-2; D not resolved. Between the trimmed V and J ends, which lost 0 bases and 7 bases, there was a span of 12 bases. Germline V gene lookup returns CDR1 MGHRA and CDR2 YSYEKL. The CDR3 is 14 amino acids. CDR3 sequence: CASSQERRSRGYTF. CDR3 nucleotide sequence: TGCGCCAGCAGCCAAGAGAGGAGGAGTCGTGGCTACACCTTC.

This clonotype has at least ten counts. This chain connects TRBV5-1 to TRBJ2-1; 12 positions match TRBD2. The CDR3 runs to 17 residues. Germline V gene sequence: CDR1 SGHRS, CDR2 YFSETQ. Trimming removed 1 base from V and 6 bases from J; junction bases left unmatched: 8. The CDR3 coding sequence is TGCGCCAGCAGCTTGTCCCCGCTAGCGGGGGGGCGCAATGAGCAGTTCTTC. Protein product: CASSLSPLAGGRNEQFF.

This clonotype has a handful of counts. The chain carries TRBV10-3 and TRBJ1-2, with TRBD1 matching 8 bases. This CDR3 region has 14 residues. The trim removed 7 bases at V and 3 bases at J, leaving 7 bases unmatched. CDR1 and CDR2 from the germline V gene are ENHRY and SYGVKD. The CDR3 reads CAITGQGGDYGYTF. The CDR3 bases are TGTGCCATCACAGGACAGGGCGGTGACTATGGCTACACCTTC.

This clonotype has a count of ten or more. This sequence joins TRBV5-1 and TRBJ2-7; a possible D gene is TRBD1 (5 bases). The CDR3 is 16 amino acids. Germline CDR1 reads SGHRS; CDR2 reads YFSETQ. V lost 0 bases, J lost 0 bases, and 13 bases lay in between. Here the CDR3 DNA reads TGCGCCAGCAGCTTGGAAGCAGGGCGCGTCTCCTACGAGCAGTACTTC. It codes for CASSLEAGRVSYEQYF. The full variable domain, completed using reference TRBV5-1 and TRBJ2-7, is KAGVTQTPRYLIKTRGQQVTLSCSPISGHRSVSWYQQTPGQGLQFLFEYFSETQRNKGNFPGRFSGRQFSNSRSEMNVSTLELGDSALYLCASSLEAGRVSYEQYFGPGTRLTVT.

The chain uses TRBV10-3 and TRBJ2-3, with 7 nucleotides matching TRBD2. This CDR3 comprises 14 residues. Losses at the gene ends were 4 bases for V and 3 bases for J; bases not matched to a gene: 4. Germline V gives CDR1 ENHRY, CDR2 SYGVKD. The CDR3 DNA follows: TGTGCCATCAGTGCCGGGCGGGGGACAGATACGCAGTATTTT. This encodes CAISAGRGTDTQYF.

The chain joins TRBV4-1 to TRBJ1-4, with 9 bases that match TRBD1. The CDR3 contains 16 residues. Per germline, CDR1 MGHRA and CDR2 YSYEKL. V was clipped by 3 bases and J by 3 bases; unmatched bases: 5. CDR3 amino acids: CASSHRQGVANEKLFF. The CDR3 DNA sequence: TGCGCCAGCAGCCACCGACAGGGGGTGGCTAATGAAAAACTGTTTTTT.

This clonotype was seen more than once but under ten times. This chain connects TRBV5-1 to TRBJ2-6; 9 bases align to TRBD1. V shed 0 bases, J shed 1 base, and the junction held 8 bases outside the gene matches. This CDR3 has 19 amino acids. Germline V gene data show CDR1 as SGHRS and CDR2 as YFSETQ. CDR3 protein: CASSLVGTGSTSGANVLTF. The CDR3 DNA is TGCGCCAGCAGCTTGGTTGGGACAGGGTCCACATCTGGGGCCAACGTCCTGACTTTC. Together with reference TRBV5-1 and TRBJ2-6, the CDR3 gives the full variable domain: KAGVTQTPRYLIKTRGQQVTLSCSPISGHRSVSWYQQTPGQGLQFLFEYFSETQRNKGNFPGRFSGRQFSNSRSEMNVSTLELGDSALYLCASSLVGTGSTSGANVLTFGAGSRLTVL.

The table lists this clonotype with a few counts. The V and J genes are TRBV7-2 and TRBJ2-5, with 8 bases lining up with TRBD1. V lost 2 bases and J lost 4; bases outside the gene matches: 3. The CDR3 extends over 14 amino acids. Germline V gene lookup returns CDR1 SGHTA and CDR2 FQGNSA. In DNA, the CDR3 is TGTGCCAGCAGCTTACAGGGGGCCCCAGAGACCCAGTACTTC. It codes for CASSLQGAPETQYF.

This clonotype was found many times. CDR3 bases: TGTGCCAGTTCAGAAAGGACGCTAGCCAAAAACATTCAGTACTTC. Its translation is CASSERTLAKNIQYF. The chain couples TRBV7-8 to TRBJ2-4; D ambiguous. The CDR3 is 15 amino acids. The germline V and J ends were trimmed by 9 bases and 0 bases, with 15 bases remaining between them. Per the germline V gene, CDR1 is SGHVS and CDR2 is FQNEAQ.

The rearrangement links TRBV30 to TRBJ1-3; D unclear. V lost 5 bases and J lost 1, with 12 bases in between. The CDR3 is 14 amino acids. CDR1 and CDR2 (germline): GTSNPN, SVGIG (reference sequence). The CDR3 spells CAWQRRASGNTIYF. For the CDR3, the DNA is TGTGCCTGGCAACGAAGGGCTTCTGGAAACACCATATATTTT.

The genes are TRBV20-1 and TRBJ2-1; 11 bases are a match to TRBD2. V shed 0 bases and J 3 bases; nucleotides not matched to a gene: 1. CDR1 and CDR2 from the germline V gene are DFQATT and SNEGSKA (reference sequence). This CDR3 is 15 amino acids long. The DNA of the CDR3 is TGCAGTGCTAGAGAACTAGCGGGGGACTACAATGAGCAGTTCTTC. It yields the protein CSARELAGDYNEQFF.

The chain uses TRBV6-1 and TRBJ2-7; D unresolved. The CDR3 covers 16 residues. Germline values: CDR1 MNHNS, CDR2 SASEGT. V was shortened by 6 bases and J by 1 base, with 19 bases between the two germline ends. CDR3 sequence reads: CASSETGAANSYEQYF. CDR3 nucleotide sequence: TGTGCCAGCAGCGAGACCGGAGCAGCGAATTCCTACGAGCAGTACTTC.

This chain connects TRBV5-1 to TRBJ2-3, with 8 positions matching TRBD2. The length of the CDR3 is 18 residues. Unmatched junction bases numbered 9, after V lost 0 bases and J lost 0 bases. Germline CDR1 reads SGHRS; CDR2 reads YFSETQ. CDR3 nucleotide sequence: TGCGCCAGCAGCTTGGCGGCTAGCGGGCTCGGTAGCACAGATACGCAGTATTTT. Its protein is CASSLAASGLGSTDTQYF. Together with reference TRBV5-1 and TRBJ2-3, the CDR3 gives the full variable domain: KAGVTQTPRYLIKTRGQQVTLSCSPISGHRSVSWYQQTPGQGLQFLFEYFSETQRNKGNFPGRFSGRQFSNSRSEMNVSTLELGDSALYLCASSLAASGLGSTDTQYFGPGTRLTVL.